The T cell receptor beta chain described here comes from a study of T-cell memory formation after mild COVID-19. Germline V gene lookup returns CDR1 ENHRY and CDR2 SYGVKD. This CDR3 contains 14 residues. The V segment lost 3 bases and the J segment 5 bases; nucleotides outside the gene matches: 5. TCRdb redid the calling of the 5' RACE reads with MiXCR, one entry per CDR3 protein. The sample contains about 340,000 distinct CDR3 sequences, around 13% of which appear only once. The sequenced sample consisted of PBMCs or a T cell subset sorted from them (not recorded which). The chain employs TRBV10-3 and TRBJ2-7; 9 bases match TRBD1. The sequence derives from a man younger than 35 who had mild COVID-19 (a few samples of this study predate the infection). Cell type and time point are not known. The CDR3 nucleotides read TGTGCCATCAGTGACCGGGACAGGGCCCACGAGCAGTACTTC. Its protein product is CAISDRDRAHEQYF.